The entry below gives a single T cell receptor (beta chain) sequence along with its context. Its antigen is not identified. This sample is drawn from a study of T cell responses to AZD1222 COVID-19 vaccine. Study results and caveats: Per reports, nearly half of all spike-specific TCRs target regions that are unmutated in variants. The CD4 TCRs associated with vaccination extended across spike and predominated at 160-218 and 743-854. In a largely white British group with more females than males, clonal diversity was possibly underestimated.

The trim removed 1 base at V and 5 bases at J, leaving 7 bases unmatched. CDR1 is SNHLY, CDR2 FYNNEI, per germline. CDR3 length: 15 residues. Clones were read by immunoSEQ multiplex PCR, and TCRdb kept only the in-frame ones, dropping some. The data hold around 120,000 clones, with around nine tenths observed a single time. This chain connects TRBV2 to TRBJ2-7; 8 bases agree with TRBD2. This sequence originates from an adult who received the AZD1222 COVID-19 vaccine. Material: peripheral blood, obtained 28 days after the second AZD1222 dose. CDR3 DNA sequence: TGTGCCAGCAGTGAAGGGACTAGCCAAACCGACGAGCAGTACTTC. This sequence encodes CASSEGTSQTDEQYF.